The clone carrying this T cell receptor beta chain was observed at least ten times. Its cognate antigen is unknown. V was cut by 2 bases and J by 1 base, with 8 bases left in between. The germline gives CDR1 SGHTA, CDR2 FQGNSA. CDR3 length equals 15 residues. MiXCR, applied by TCRdb to the RACE reads, yields one record per CDR3 protein. The data contain 85,000 to 100,000 distinct CDR3 sequences, more than 9.5% of them singletons. The data are from a study of human T cells and chemical hapten exposure. Study information: Patients were given diphenylcyclopropenone on the scalp weekly across the approximately 22-week study. The variation in per-sample TCR yields arose mainly from small differences in pooled library volumes. Whole-study findings and limits: Donors were affected by alopecia, so their immune reaction might vary from that of healthy individuals.

Time point denoted: patch test 2, 6 weeks after DPC sensitization. Treatment in this sample: therapeutic diphenylcyclopropenone sensitization with weekly scalp DPC. The input for sequencing was whole blood, taken in connection with sensitization to the hapten diphenylcyclopropenone (DPC). The sequence was collected from a middle-aged man with alopecia areata. Some clones in this sample may be carry-over from other donors' samples. V usage is TRBV7-2 and J usage is TRBJ2-2; the D gene is possibly TRBD1 (5 bases). The CDR3 nucleotides read TGTGCCAGCAGCTTAACCCAGGGGAACACCGGGGAGCTGTTTTTT. Its protein is CASSLTQGNTGELFF.